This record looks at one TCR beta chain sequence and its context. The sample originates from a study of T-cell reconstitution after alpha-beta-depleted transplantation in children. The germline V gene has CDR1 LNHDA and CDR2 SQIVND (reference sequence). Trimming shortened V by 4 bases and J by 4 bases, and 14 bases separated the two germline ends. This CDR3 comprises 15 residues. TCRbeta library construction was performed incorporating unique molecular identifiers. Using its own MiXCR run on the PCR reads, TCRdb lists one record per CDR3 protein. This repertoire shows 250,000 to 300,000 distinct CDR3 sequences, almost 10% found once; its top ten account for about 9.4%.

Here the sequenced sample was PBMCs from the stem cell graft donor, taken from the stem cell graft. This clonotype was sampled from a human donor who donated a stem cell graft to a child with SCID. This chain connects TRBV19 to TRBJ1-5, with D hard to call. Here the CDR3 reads CASSTRTGWNQPQHF. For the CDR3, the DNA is TGTGCCAGTAGTACCCGGACCGGGTGGAATCAGCCCCAGCATTTT.